These 30 T cell receptor beta chains share one sample of origin, sequenced in a study of blood T cell repertoires in COVID-19. Repertoires were generated with immunoSEQ multiplex PCR, while TCRdb's copy carries only in-frame clones and drops some. The data contain approximately 240,000 clones, roughly 80% of them singletons. The sample comprised peripheral blood. These receptors all stem from an older woman who had recovered from COVID-19.

The chain couples TRBV6-1 to TRBJ2-3, with TRBD2 as a possible D gene (6 bases). The CDR3 length is 15 residues. With 3 bases removed from V and 1 base from J, the gap between germline ends came to 11 bases. The germline V gene has CDR1 MNHNS and CDR2 SASEGT. CDR3 bases: TGTGCCAGCAGTGACACTGGGGAGGGCACAGATACGCAGTATTTT. This encodes CASSDTGEGTDTQYF.

The rearrangement uses TRBV5-5 and TRBJ1-5; D unclear. Germline loops: CDR1 SGHKS, CDR2 YYEKEE (reference sequence). The CDR3 has 14 amino acids. Trimming shortened V by 2 bases and J by 1 base, and 7 bases separated the two germline ends. The CDR3 loop is CASSLDTSNQPQHF. The CDR3, as DNA: TGTGCCAGCAGCTTAGACACGAGCAATCAGCCCCAGCATTTT.

This clone occurred a few times. The rearrangement uses TRBV4-2 and TRBJ1-3; maybe TRBD1 (5 bases). The CDR3 runs to 12 residues. Germline values: CDR1 LGHNA, CDR2 YNFKEQ. The V and J ends lost 5 bases and 10 bases respectively, with 12 bases between them. As DNA, the CDR3 is TGTGCCAGCAGCGTTCCGGGGGAGACCATATATTTT. Translation gives CASSVPGETIYF.

The chain couples TRBV6-4 to TRBJ1-5; D may be TRBD1 (6 bases). Germline-derived CDR1 and CDR2 are MRHNA and SNTAGT. There are 15 residues in the CDR3. The germline V and J ends were trimmed by 9 bases and 0 bases, with 15 bases remaining between them. CDR3 coding DNA: TGTGCCAGTAGGGAACAGGGAAATAGCAATCAGCCCCAGCATTTT. This encodes CASREQGNSNQPQHF.

The sample holds a few counts of this clone. CDR3 protein: CASSSPGTENGYTF. The CDR3 DNA reads as TGTGCCAGCAGCTCCCCCGGGACAGAGAACGGCTACACCTTC. This sequence joins TRBV9 and TRBJ1-2; TRBD1 aligns across 7 bases. V lost 4 bases, J lost 8 bases, and 11 bases stayed unmatched. Germline-derived CDR1 and CDR2 are SGDLS and YYNGEE. The CDR3 contains 14 residues. Combining the CDR3 with reference TRBV9 and TRBJ1-2 gives the whole variable domain DSGVTQTPKHLITATGQRVTLRCSPRSGDLSVYWYQQSLDQGLQFLIQYYNGEERAKGNILERFSAQQFPDLHSELNLSSLELGDSALYFCASSSPGTENGYTFGSGTRLTVV.

J is TRBJ1-2 and V is TRBV18; 10 nucleotides agree with TRBD1. The CDR3 runs 18 residues. CDR1 KGHSH and CDR2 LQKENI come from the germline V gene. The junction had 14 bases not matched to a gene; V was cut back by 3 bases and J by 4 bases. The CDR3 DNA follows: TGTGCCAGCTCACCCCCACAACCCGGGACAGGGGACTCCTATGGCTACACCTTC. It translates to CASSPPQPGTGDSYGYTF.

CDR3 residues: CSAQRPGSLGYTF. Written as DNA, the CDR3 is TGCAGCGCGCAGAGGCCTGGCAGCCTCGGCTACACCTTC. V is TRBV29-1 and J is TRBJ1-2; D unresolved. The length of the CDR3 is 13 residues. V was clipped by 7 bases and J by 8 bases, with 20 bases between them. CDR1 and CDR2 from the germline V gene are SQVTM and ANQGSEA.

As concerns this clone: A read error may account for a junction end that differs from germline. The gene calls are TRBV25-1 and TRBJ1-4; TRBD1 aligns across 8 bases. The CDR3 sequence is 14 residues long. Germline V gene data show CDR1 as MGHDK and CDR2 as SYGVNS. The CDR3 nucleotides are TGTGCCAGCAGTGACACAACGCCGGGGGGACAGGTCAATTTT. Residues: CASSDTTPGGQVNF. The variable domain in full, with the rest retrieved from reference TRBV25-1 and TRBJ1-4, is EADIYQTPRYLVIGTGKKITLECSQTMGHDKMYWYQQDPGMELHLIHYSYGVNSTEKGDLSSESTVSRIRTEHFPLTLESARPSHTSQYLCASSDTTPGGQVNFGSGTQLSVL.

This chain links TRBV5-1 with TRBJ1-2; the D gene is possibly TRBD1 (5 bases). Per the germline V gene, CDR1 is SGHRS and CDR2 is YFSETQ. With 0 bases removed from V and 7 bases from J, the gap between germline ends came to 22 bases. CDR3 length: 17 amino acids. CDR3 nucleotides: TGCGCCAGCAGCTTGGGTTATTTCGCAGGGCTGGGGCTTGGCTACACCTTC. Translating it yields CASSLGYFAGLGLGYTF.

The chain uses TRBV5-1 and TRBJ2-1, with 7 bases fitting TRBD1. CDR1 SGHRS and CDR2 YFSETQ come from the germline V gene. V lost 0 bases, J lost 5 bases, and 2 bases stayed unmatched. CDR3 size: 14 residues. CDR3 protein: CASSLVQGNNEQFF. The CDR3 DNA is TGCGCCAGCAGCTTGGTACAGGGGAACAATGAGCAGTTCTTC.

V gene TRBV30 combines with J gene TRBJ2-1; 10 positions match TRBD2. V shed 4 bases, J shed 13 bases, and the junction held 13 bases outside the gene matches. The CDR3 contains 14 residues. CDR1 and CDR2 from the germline V gene are GTSNPN and SVGIG (reference sequence). CDR3 region: CAWTLAGANIPQFF. As DNA, the CDR3 is TGTGCCTGGACCCTAGCGGGGGCCAATATTCCCCAGTTCTTC.

The J gene is TRBJ1-5, the V gene TRBV28; D not resolved. The germline V gene encodes CDR1 MDHEN and CDR2 SYDVKM. The CDR3 extends over 12 amino acids. V was pared by 7 bases and J by 0 bases, with 4 bases between. The CDR3 here is CASTNSNQPQHF. CDR3 DNA sequence: TGTGCCAGCACTAATAGCAATCAGCCCCAGCATTTT.

This chain uses TRBV7-2 with TRBJ2-3; 13 nucleotides agree with TRBD2. The germline gives CDR1 SGHTA, CDR2 FQGNSA. This CDR3 has 16 residues. Trimming took 5 bases from V and 1 from J; bases not matched to a gene: 3. The CDR3 DNA reads TGTGCCAGCAGCCTTACTAGCGGGGGGGGCACAGATACGCAGTATTTT. It encodes CASSLTSGGGTDTQYF.

As regards this clone: Other nucleotide sequences in the sample specify the same CDR3. This rearrangement joins TRBV7-2 to TRBJ1-1, with D tentatively TRBD1 (5 bases). Trimming pared 2 bases from V and 2 bases from J, leaving 6 bases between. CDR3 length equals 13 residues. Looked up from germline, CDR1 is SGHTA and CDR2 is FQGNSA. The CDR3 bases are TGTGCCAGCAGCTTAAGGGGAAACACTGAAGCTTTCTTT. Protein product: CASSLRGNTEAFF.

The chain combines TRBV10-2 with TRBJ1-4; 7 bases are a match to TRBD1. With 6 bases clipped from V and 4 bases from J, the junction kept 2 bases outside the gene matches. Germline V gives CDR1 WSHSY, CDR2 SAAADI. This CDR3 region has 13 residues. This CDR3 is CASRTGNNEKLFF. The CDR3 DNA reads as TGCGCCAGCAGGACAGGGAATAATGAAAAACTGTTTTTT.

This clone was observed at least ten times. This chain connects TRBV3-1 (or the pseudogene TRBV3-2) to TRBJ1-2; D is undetermined. The CDR3 loop spans 13 amino acids. V lost 0 bases to trimming and J lost 8 bases, with 10 bases between them. CDR1 LGHDT and CDR2 YNNKEL come from the germline V gene (reference sequence). CDR3 region: CASSQDQRPGYTF. The CDR3 nucleotides read TGTGCCAGCAGCCAAGATCAGCGGCCCGGCTACACCTTC.

There are a few counts of this clone. This chain links TRBV6-5 with TRBJ2-3; 15 nucleotides match TRBD2. With 7 bases clipped from V and 6 bases from J, the junction kept 5 bases outside the gene matches. Germline assignment: CDR1 MNHEY and CDR2 SVGAGI. The CDR3 loop spans 15 amino acids. The chain's CDR3 is CASTWTSGGADTQYF. In DNA, the CDR3 is TGTGCCAGCACCTGGACTAGCGGGGGGGCCGATACGCAGTATTTT.

The chain combines TRBV6-6 with TRBJ2-5; D is possibly TRBD1 (6 bases). CDR1 and CDR2 (germline): MNHNY, SVGAGI (reference sequence). V lost 5 bases to trimming and J lost 2 bases, with 9 bases between them. This CDR3 contains 13 residues. CDR3 DNA sequence: TGTGCCAGCAGTCCGCAGGGGCAAGAGACCCAGTACTTC. Translating it yields CASSPQGQETQYF.

The rearrangement links TRBV5-6 to TRBJ1-5; D call uncertain. The CDR3 extends over 13 amino acids. Trimming took off 4 bases at V and 6 bases at J, with 11 bases between the two ends. CDR1 and CDR2 (germline): SGHDT, YYEEEE. The DNA for the CDR3 is TGTGCCAGCAGCCCGGGGTCTTCTCAGCCCCAGCATTTT. Encoded protein: CASSPGSSQPQHF.

The chain employs TRBV19 and TRBJ2-5, with TRBD2 matching over 7 bases. The germline V gene has CDR1 LNHDA and CDR2 SQIVND (reference sequence). CDR3 length: 14 residues. V gave up 6 bases and J gave up 3 bases; unmatched junction bases: 7. Here the CDR3 reads CASSLGLAEETQYF. Written as DNA, the CDR3 is TGTGCCAGTAGCCTGGGCCTAGCGGAAGAGACCCAGTACTTC.

J is TRBJ2-2 and V is TRBV9; 9 nucleotides line up with TRBD1. The CDR3 length is 15 residues. V trimming: 2 bases; J trimming: 7 bases; junction bases outside the gene matches: 6. Germline V gene lookup returns CDR1 SGDLS and CDR2 YYNGEE. In nucleotides, the CDR3 is TGTGCCAGCAGCGTCCAACAGGGGGCAGTCGGGGAGCTGTTTTTT. Its protein is CASSVQQGAVGELFF.

This chain links TRBV27 with TRBJ1-2, with D perhaps TRBD1 (6 bases). CDR3 length: 13 residues. V was shortened by 3 bases and J by 8 bases, with 13 bases between the two germline ends. Germline CDR1 and CDR2: MNHEY and SMNVEV (reference sequence). The CDR3 DNA is TGTGCCAGCAGTTTGTTCAGGGGCGGGGGCTACACCTTC. It translates to CASSLFRGGGYTF.

V gene TRBV5-4 combines with J gene TRBJ2-7, with 7 bases aligning to TRBD1. This CDR3 region has 14 residues. The junction had 7 bases not matched to a gene; V was cut back by 4 bases and J by 3 bases. CDR1 and CDR2 from the germline V gene are SGHNT and YYREEE (reference sequence). The CDR3 DNA is TGTGCCAGCAGCCCCGGGGACAGTCACTACGAGCAGTACTTC. It encodes CASSPGDSHYEQYF.

CDR3 in amino acids: CASSAMNGYTF. The CDR3 DNA sequence: TGTGCCAGCAGTGCTATGAACGGCTACACCTTC. The rearrangement joins TRBV28 to TRBJ1-2; D not resolved. The CDR3 covers 11 residues. V lost 5 bases and J 8 bases, leaving 9 bases between the germline ends. Germline CDR1 MDHEN, CDR2 SYDVKM.

The CDR3 DNA sequence: TGTGCCAGCACCACGGGACTAGCGGTGATGGTCGGGGAGCTGTTTTTT. Residues: CASTTGLAVMVGELFF. V gene TRBV3-1 (or the pseudogene TRBV3-2) combines with J gene TRBJ2-2; TRBD2 matches 11 bases. The CDR3 is 16 amino acids. V was clipped by 7 bases and J by 7 bases; unmatched bases: 11. The germline gives CDR1 LGHDT, CDR2 YNNKEL (reference sequence).

V is TRBV5-4 and J is TRBJ1-2; 7 nucleotides align to TRBD1. V was clipped by 4 bases and J by 3 bases; unmatched bases: 9. The CDR3 totals 15 residues. The germline CDR1 and CDR2 sequences are SGHNT and YYREEE (reference sequence). The DNA for the CDR3 is TGTGCCAGCAGCCATGCGACAGGGTGGGACTATGGCTACACCTTC. It is translated as CASSHATGWDYGYTF.

The rearrangement uses TRBV4-3 and TRBJ1-4; TRBD1 matches 9 bases. The length of the CDR3 is 16 residues. J lost 7 bases, V lost 0 bases, and 6 bases had no gene match. The germline V gene encodes CDR1 LGHNA and CDR2 YSLEER. The CDR3 DNA is TGCGCCAGCAGCCAAGAACAGGGGGCAGGGGTTGAAAAACTGTTTTTT. This sequence encodes CASSQEQGAGVEKLFF.

The chain is built from TRBV5-1 and TRBJ1-1, with 9 bases aligning to TRBD1. J lost 1 base, V lost 3 bases, and 4 bases had no gene match. The CDR3 runs to 15 residues. Per the germline V gene, CDR1 is SGHRS and CDR2 is YFSETQ. The CDR3 loop reads CASSSGTGKNTEAFF. The CDR3 DNA reads as TGCGCCAGCAGCTCCGGGACAGGGAAGAACACTGAAGCTTTCTTT.

V gene TRBV7-2 combines with J gene TRBJ2-1, with a weak D call TRBD2 (6 bases). Germline CDR1 reads SGHTA; CDR2 reads FQGNSA. The CDR3 covers 15 residues. Trimming cost V 4 bases and J 7 bases, with 17 bases left between them. The CDR3 spells CASSSTRTNVNEQFF. Here the CDR3 DNA reads TGTGCCAGCAGCTCGACCCGGACTAATGTAAATGAGCAGTTCTTC.

The rearrangement uses TRBV2 and TRBJ2-7, with TRBD1 matching over 9 bases. Germline V gene sequence: CDR1 SNHLY, CDR2 FYNNEI. This CDR3 contains 14 residues. V was clipped by 5 bases and J by 3 bases; unmatched bases: 5. The CDR3 loop is CASSSPDRGYEQYF. The CDR3, as DNA: TGTGCCAGCAGTAGCCCGGACAGGGGCTACGAGCAGTACTTC.